The source of this T cell receptor beta chain is a study of blood T cell repertoires in COVID-19 (dated by TCRdb to 2018 to 2020). In the study overall: Samples covering the acute and convalescent phases of COVID-19 were provided by collaborators in the United States, Italy and Spain. Where available, HLA class I and class II types were taken from metadata supplied by the sample provider and were not determined by assay-based typing. Samples were obtained from the ongoing ImmuneRACE study (first 160 participants) and from about 1,300 subjects provided by 6 global collaborators. Subjects who had been exposed to COVID-19, were actively infected with it, or had recovered from it provided the deeply sampled blood TCRbeta repertoires that made up the dataset. The prospective study material was composed of cDNA or gDNA derived from T cells, B-cell-depleted T cells, or PBMCs. The sample metadata nearly always contained a de-identified subject ID, COVID-19 status, age in years and sex. The repertoires were released in a freely available public database meant as a resource for research on the immune response to SARS-CoV-2.

TCRbeta CDR3 regions were amplified from genomic DNA using the immunoSEQ Assay, a bias-controlled multiplex PCR. On the study's bioinformatics: Within the assay, amplification of reference gene primers was used to estimate how many nucleated cells each sample contained. To quantify the absolute abundance of each unique TCRbeta CDR3 rearrangement, sequence reads were collapsed and filtered. For each sample, productive Simpson clonality was calculated as the square root of Simpson's diversity index over productive rearrangements. The table was pulled from immuneACCESS by TCRdb, which kept in-frame rearrangements only. Such tables lose some clones; where checked, under half of the loss comes from unresolved V genes, and the rest has no known cause. That table supplies the V and J calls and clone size; D and trimming were determined from the DNA. Within this sample are about 28,000 clones, with 65% to 90% of them counted one time only. The ten biggest clones cover over 20% of the sample.

A single count supports this clone. This receptor's antigen is unknown. There are no base qualities to consult, and no much larger clone falls within one base. Collaborating institutions collected whole blood in K2EDTA tubes following their own protocols. For TCRbeta analysis, collaborators shipped samples as frozen whole blood, isolated PBMCs, or DNA extracted from either of those sample types. General study outcomes and caveats: Clinical and demographic metadata were provided uncurated, with the amount varying by source and participant.

CDR1 and CDR2 were assigned from the germline V gene as SGDLS and YYNGEE. From cysteine to phenylalanine, the CDR3 is 15 amino acids long. The retained sequence is limited to the CDR3, 45 bases, with the frame set at the first base. The junction shows trimming of 4 bases on V and 0 bases on J, and the gene matches do not reach 6 bases of it. The receptor's source is a human donor in a cohort sampled during active COVID-19. Rearrangement joined TRBV9 to TRBJ1-2, with 7 junctional bases fitting TRBD1. What was sequenced was peripheral blood. The CDR3 amino acid sequence is: CASSLTGQTNYGYTF. In nucleotides, the sequence is TGTGCCAGCAGCCTGACGGGACAGACTAACTATGGCTACACCTTC.